These T cell receptor beta chains were read from a single sample in a study of blood T cell repertoires in COVID-19. Using immunoSEQ multiplex PCR, the repertoire was profiled, and TCRdb retains in-frame clones only, with some absent. Of about 140,000 clones detected, around 80% appear once; the ten largest clones hold around 4.4%. The specimen was peripheral blood. These receptors originate from a man in his sixties with acute or convalescent COVID-19. Each CDR3 is given with its conserved first and last residue. The order of the fields is V gene, J gene, CDR3 protein.

>TRBV6-4|TRBJ2-1
CASSDSASGDYNEQFF
>TRBV7-9|TRBJ1-4
CASSPDRGNEKLFF
>TRBV29-1|TRBJ2-1
CSAILAGGGDEQFF
>TRBV11-2|TRBJ1-1
CASSFGGTEAFF
>TRBV11-2|TRBJ2-7
CASSPMGRQLEQYF
>TRBV9|TRBJ2-2
CASSVAPRRLAGVSTPSAGELFF
>TRBV7-8|TRBJ1-4
CASSLRDITGELFF
>TRBV7-9|TRBJ2-5
CASSRDSAQETQYF
>TRBV6-5|TRBJ2-3
CASSYSYSGDTDTQYF
>TRBV28|TRBJ2-3
CASSPRLETTTDTQYF
>TRBV30|TRBJ2-5
CAWSVIRGRETQYF
>TRBV18|TRBJ2-7
CASSPGTGPREQYF
>TRBV5-1|TRBJ1-2
CASTPEGSYGYTF
>TRBV5-1|TRBJ1-2
CASTPVVQGSTGYTF
>TRBV6-5|TRBJ2-2
CASGLAGDNTGELFF
>TRBV19|TRBJ1-2
CASRPGQGYGYTF
>TRBV3-1/TRBV3-2|TRBJ1-1
CASSQSVGGTEAFF
>TRBV2|TRBJ2-3
CASSEYRADTQYF
>TRBV19|TRBJ1-6
CASSPIRDSYNSPLHF
>TRBV30|TRBJ2-1
CAWSVLGGRGIEQFF
>TRBV7-3|TRBJ2-3
CASSLGLRDTQYF
>TRBV6-5|TRBJ2-2
CASSYSTSGSAGELFF
>TRBV3-1/TRBV3-2|TRBJ1-2
CASSRDTGEGYTF
>TRBV4-1|TRBJ2-7
CASSHWTGHDEQYF
>TRBV7-3|TRBJ2-1
CASSLNIAGGSEQFF
>TRBV5-1|TRBJ1-6
CASSLNGGSPLHF
>TRBV6-1|TRBJ1-6
CASSEVGIGGSPLHF
>TRBV28|TRBJ2-7
CASSLSQGRHEQYF
>TRBV5-4|TRBJ1-1
CASTVPHRTTLNTEAFF
>TRBV5-6|TRBJ1-5
CASSRYGQGGQPQHF
>TRBV5-8|TRBJ1-1
CASSQLGGAMNTEAFF